The present entry profiles one T cell receptor beta chain with its context. The specificity of this receptor is unknown. Per-nucleotide qualities are absent, and no much larger clonotype sits a single base away. The cysteine opens and the phenylalanine closes a CDR3 of 13 amino acids. CDR3 DNA only is kept here, 39 bases in frame from base 1. V was cut back by 5 bases and J by 7 bases, leaving a gap of 12 bases between them. CDR1 SNHLY and CDR2 FYNNEI were looked up in the germline V gene. Separate from the approximately 700-subject first cohort, the validation cohort of 90 to 150 subjects was the group to which the donors belonged. The data belong to a study of cytomegalovirus exposure and HLA in healthy donors (dated by TCRdb to 2017 to 2019). Regarding the study in general: A later analysis indicated that the 90 to 150 validation repertoires were generated on the platform also employed for the roughly 730 repertoires of the first cohort. The study was designed to test whether signatures of past pathogen exposure could be identified by cataloging public T cell receptors. To predict cytomegalovirus infection status, the study combined high-throughput TCR immunosequencing, statistical association of individual TCRs with disease status, and machine learning. In addition to the first cohort of 666 subjects, a separate validation cohort of approximately 130 different subjects was used.

What the authors observed across the whole study: In the study, approximately 160 TCR beta chains were listed as associated with cytomegalovirus. The authors suggested that the approach could potentially be extended to other disease states and immunological phenotypes. In vitro tests confirmed that a few of the cytomegalovirus-associated TCR beta chains recognize cytomegalovirus antigens. The validation cohort had no HLA typing available for a later analysis, so co-occurrence within that cohort was assessed over all 110 or so repertoires. Subsequent analysis determined that TCRs grouped into clusters in the first cohort also showed a tendency toward co-occurrence across the approximately 110 validation repertoires, and approximately 94% of cluster scores exceeded 0. Most TCR sequences were observed very rarely across donors, whereas some public TCRs were present in many individuals. In both the original and validation cohorts, the classifier was reported to diagnose cytomegalovirus status with high specificity and sensitivity.

Library preparation used the immunoSEQ multiplex PCR assay. The authors' pipeline ran thus. A statistical classification framework was built to diagnose cytomegalovirus status from the catalog of TCR beta chain sequences. TCRdb holds this immuneACCESS table with in-frame rearrangements only. Some clones are missing; in checked studies, unresolved V genes explain under half, and the rest has no known cause. That table is the source of V, J and clone size, and D and trimming were worked out from the DNA. This sample has about 200,000 clones in its table, and approximately 87% of those were observed once. The ten biggest clones cover around 5.6% of the sample.

This receptor was taken from a woman younger than 30 in good health and CMV-seronegative. The V gene is TRBV2 and the J gene is TRBJ2-1, with the D gene not confidently named. Material: PBMCs. The nucleotide sequence reads TGTGCCAGCAGTCCGGTCCTGGGGAATGAGCAGTTCTTC. The encoded protein is CASSPVLGNEQFF.